Sequencing of this T cell receptor beta chain was carried out in a study of blood T cell repertoires in COVID-19. Turning to the study itself: Researchers got acute and convalescent COVID-19 samples from the United States, Italy and Spain. PBMCs, B-cell-depleted T cells, or T cells were the source of the cDNA or gDNA that made up the material.

The CDR3 runs to 15 residues. Germline assignment: CDR1 SGHDT and CDR2 YYEEEE. J was trimmed by 2 bases and V by 4 bases; bases with no gene match: 8. As originally analysed: Estimation of nucleated cell counts was performed using reference gene primer amplification. Clones were sequenced by immunoSEQ multiplex PCR, and TCRdb holds only the in-frame ones, with some missing. V and J calls plus clone size are reproduced from that table; the DNA served to infer D and trimming. The repertoire consists of around 280,000 clones, with around 86% occurring once and the leading ten covering roughly 1.9%. Sequences were obtained from peripheral blood. The rearrangement uses TRBV5-6 and TRBJ2-5; TRBD1 matches 7 bases. This sequence originates from a woman under 40 who had recovered from COVID-19. The CDR3 loop is CASSQNWDSQETQYF. CDR3 DNA sequence: TGTGCCAGCAGCCAGAATTGGGACAGTCAAGAGACCCAGTACTTC. Drawing the rest from reference TRBV5-6 and TRBJ2-5, the complete variable domain is DAGVTQSPTHLIKTRGQQVTLRCSPKSGHDTVSWYQQALGQGPQFIFQYYEEEERQRGNFPDRFSGHQFPNYSSELNVNALLLGDSALYLCASSQNWDSQETQYFGPGTRLLVL.